This TCR beta chain was obtained from a study of cytomegalovirus exposure and HLA in healthy donors. V was pared by 0 bases and J by 8 bases, with 15 bases between. Germline V gene sequence: CDR1 SGHRS, CDR2 YFSETQ. CDR3 size: 15 residues. Worth noting for this clone: Its antigen is currently unknown.

Notes on the study in general: Rare sequences made up most TCRs, while some public TCRs were found in many donors.

13 Jbeta primers and 60 Vbeta primers were used for the PCR. Profiling relied on immunoSEQ multiplex PCR, and the TCRdb table lists in-frame clones only, not all of them. The table includes 250,000 to 300,000 clones, 84% detected once. This TCR was sampled from a woman aged 40 to 50 in good health and CMV-seropositive. The chain joins TRBV5-1 to TRBJ2-4; tentative D call: TRBD2 (5 bases). The specimen was PBMCs. The CDR3: CASSLGEGGGDIQYF. The CDR3, as DNA: TGCGCCAGCAGCTTGGGCGAGGGCGGAGGTGACATTCAGTACTTC.